A single sample is the source of the 18 T cell receptor beta chains below, sequenced in a study of CD8 T cells in ankylosing spondylitis. Their specific antigens are unknown. Each CDR3 protein is one row after TCRdb ran MiXCR on the 5' RACE reads. The sample holds roughly 700,000 distinct CDR3 sequences, about 20% seen once. Findings and caveats of the study: Ankylosing spondylitis blood seemed to carry a telltale TCR beta motif made of about 8 highly homologous variants.

Sequenced material: blood, either unsorted or a sorted T cell fraction (not recorded which). Receptor source: a male donor with ankylosing spondylitis.

The chain is built from TRBV7-3 and TRBJ1-1, with D perhaps matching TRBD1 (6 bases). The CDR3 covers 15 residues. Between the trimmed V and J ends, which lost 2 bases and 8 bases, there was a span of 18 bases. The V gene's germline CDR1 is SGHTA and CDR2 FQGTGA. In nucleotides, the CDR3 is TGTGCCAGCAGCTTACAACCGGGGGCGGCTGGAGAAGCTTTCTTT. Encoded protein: CASSLQPGAAGEAFF.

This clonotype has a handful of counts. The V gene is TRBV5-1, the J gene TRBJ2-6; tentatively, D is TRBD2 (6 bases). CDR1 and CDR2 (germline): SGHRS, YFSETQ. The CDR3 has 17 amino acids. Trimming shortened V by 1 base and J by 4 bases, and 15 bases separated the two germline ends. Here the CDR3 reads CASSLIVGGSGANVLTF. The CDR3 region has the DNA TGCGCCAGCAGCTTGATTGTCGGGGGTTCAGGGGCCAACGTCCTGACTTTC.

The CDR3 loop is CASSQSDRASPLHF. In DNA, the CDR3 is TGTGCCAGCAGCCAATCGGACAGGGCTTCACCCCTCCACTTT. The V gene is TRBV16, the J gene TRBJ1-6; TRBD1 aligns across 8 bases. The CDR3 is 14 amino acids. J was trimmed by 9 bases and V by 0 bases; bases with no gene match: 1. Per the germline V gene, CDR1 is KGHSY and CDR2 is FQNENV.

This rearrangement joins TRBV6-2 or TRBV6-3 to TRBJ1-5; tentative D call: TRBD1 (5 bases). Trimming stripped 6 bases from V and 4 bases from J, with 31 bases between. The CDR3 totals 20 residues. CDR1 is MNHEY and CDR2 is SVGEGT in the germline V gene. CDR3 amino acids: CASRHEPGPRAPHGNQPQHF. CDR3 in DNA: TGTGCCAGCAGACATGAACCGGGACCCCGGGCCCCTCATGGGAATCAGCCCCAGCATTTT.

This clonotype has a handful of counts. The rearrangement uses TRBV5-1 and TRBJ1-4; D is unresolved. CDR3 length: 15 residues. Germline CDR1 and CDR2: SGHRS and YFSETQ. The V end lost 4 bases, the J end lost 0 bases, and 10 bases lay between the germline ends. The CDR3 is CASSPHTSTNEKLFF. The CDR3 coding sequence is TGCGCCAGCAGCCCTCACACCTCAACTAATGAAAAACTGTTTTTT.

The chain combines TRBV20-1 with TRBJ1-3, with D uncertain. V lost 5 bases and J 0 bases, leaving 11 bases between the germline ends. This CDR3 contains 14 residues. Germline assignment: CDR1 DFQATT and CDR2 SNEGSKA (reference sequence). DNA for the CDR3: TGCAGTGCTTCTCCGGGATCCTCTGGAAACACCATATATTTT. Amino acids: CSASPGSSGNTIYF.

This clonotype was detected ten times or more. The rearrangement joins TRBV20-1 to TRBJ2-2; perhaps D is TRBD1 or TRBD2 (5 bases each). Trimming took 3 bases from V and 5 from J, leaving 16 bases between them. Looked up from germline, CDR1 is DFQATT and CDR2 is SNEGSKA (reference sequence). The CDR3 runs to 15 residues. CDR3 sequence reads: CSASPSGSGTGELFF. CDR3 sequence (DNA): TGCAGTGCTAGCCCCAGCGGCTCAGGGACCGGGGAGCTGTTTTTT.

This clonotype has ten or more counts. The chain joins TRBV5-1 to TRBJ2-7; perhaps TRBD2 as D (6 bases). The germline V gene has CDR1 SGHRS and CDR2 YFSETQ. The CDR3 length is 15 residues. V lost 4 bases and J lost 3, with 17 bases in between. CDR3 sequence: CASSLDVTGVYEQYF. The CDR3 DNA sequence: TGCGCCAGCAGCCTTGACGTCACGGGGGTCTACGAGCAGTACTTC.

The J gene is TRBJ2-1, the V gene TRBV20-1; D unclear. Trimming took off 0 bases at V and 0 bases at J, with 12 bases between the two ends. This CDR3 is built from 16 residues. The germline gives CDR1 DFQATT, CDR2 SNEGSKA (reference sequence). CDR3 nucleotide sequence: TGCAGTGCTAGAGATATTGGGGAAAGCTCCTACAATGAGCAGTTCTTC. Residues: CSARDIGESSYNEQFF.

This clonotype was counted only a few times. This chain's CDR3 is CASSMDRTTEAFF. CDR3 sequence (DNA): TGTGCCAGCAGTATGGACAGAACCACTGAAGCTTTCTTT. V usage is TRBV6-1 and J usage is TRBJ1-1, with D possibly TRBD1 on 6 matching bases. The ends were cut back, 5 bases at V and 4 bases at J, with 11 bases in the middle. CDR3 length equals 13 residues. The germline gives CDR1 MNHNS, CDR2 SASEGT.

This clonotype was picked up many times. V and J are TRBV3-1 and TRBJ2-2; D remains unclear. Trimming took 1 base from V and 2 from J, leaving 5 bases between them. The germline V gene has CDR1 LGHDT and CDR2 YNNKEL (reference sequence). The CDR3 has 14 residues. The CDR3 loop reads CASSQVPNTGELFF. The CDR3 DNA reads TGTGCCAGCAGCCAAGTGCCCAACACCGGGGAGCTGTTTTTT. The complete variable domain, with remaining parts taken from reference TRBV3-1 and TRBJ2-2, reads DTAVSQTPKYLVTQMGNDKSIKCEQNLGHDTMYWYKQDSKKFLKIMFSYNNKELIINETVPNRFSPKSPDKAHLNLHINSLELGDSAVYFCASSQVPNTGELFFGEGSRLTVL.

The table lists this clonotype with a few counts. The CDR3 protein is CASSQEGTSGGSTDTQYF. The CDR3 DNA reads TGTGCCAGCAGCCAGGAAGGGACTAGCGGGGGTAGCACAGATACGCAGTATTTT. The chain is built from TRBV4-2 and TRBJ2-3, with 14 bases that match TRBD2. Germline V gene data show CDR1 as LGHNA and CDR2 as YNFKEQ. V lost 3 bases, J lost 0 bases, and 5 bases stayed unmatched. CDR3 length: 18 residues.

The CDR3 DNA reads as TGTGCCAGCAGTTTATGCCTCAACACGGGACAGGGTGAGCCAGATACGCAGTATTTT. Translation: CASSLCLNTGQGEPDTQYF. The chain uses TRBV28 and TRBJ2-3, with 9 bases lining up with TRBD1. The CDR3 contains 19 residues. The germline V gene encodes CDR1 MDHEN and CDR2 SYDVKM. J lost 4 bases, V lost 0 bases, and 14 bases had no gene match.

This clonotype has more than one count but fewer than ten. This chain joins TRBV20-1 and TRBJ2-5, with D tentatively TRBD2 (5 bases). V lost 4 bases and J lost 5, with 17 bases in between. CDR3 length equals 14 residues. CDR1 and CDR2 from the germline V gene are DFQATT and SNEGSKA (reference sequence). The CDR3 DNA follows: TGCAGTGCTAACAGAAAGACTACCGTGGAGACCCAGTACTTC. Translating it yields CSANRKTTVETQYF.

This clonotype has more than one count but fewer than ten. This sequence joins TRBV28 and TRBJ2-1; 8 bases fit TRBD1. The V gene's germline CDR1 is MDHEN and CDR2 SYDVKM. The CDR3 is 15 amino acids. Germline trimming cut 5 bases from V and 3 bases from J; bases unmatched to any gene: 6. CDR3 residues: CASSPGQGNYNEQFF. The CDR3 DNA is TGTGCCAGCAGTCCCGGACAGGGAAACTACAATGAGCAGTTCTTC.

This clonotype was counted only a few times. This chain uses TRBV5-5 with TRBJ1-3; 9 bases match TRBD1. V lost 3 bases to trimming and J lost 3 bases; unmatched junction nucleotides: 4. This CDR3 comprises 15 residues. In germline, CDR1 is SGHKS, CDR2 YYEKEE (reference sequence). DNA for the CDR3: TGTGCCAGCAGCTCCGGACAGGGGAATGGAAACACCATATATTTT. This sequence encodes CASSSGQGNGNTIYF.

This clonotype was counted only a few times. The chain joins TRBV25-1 to TRBJ1-5, with 8 bases fitting TRBD1. This CDR3 is 15 amino acids long. Per the germline V gene, CDR1 is MGHDK and CDR2 is SYGVNS. V lost 6 bases to trimming and J lost 5 bases; unmatched junction nucleotides: 9. The CDR3 DNA reads as TGTGCCAGCAGCCCGACAGGGGAGATAGATCAGCCCCAGCATTTT. This gives the protein CASSPTGEIDQPQHF.

The chain uses TRBV28 and TRBJ2-7; D is perhaps TRBD1 (5 bases). Germline V CDR1 and CDR2: MDHEN, SYDVKM. The CDR3 length is 14 residues. Trimming took off 3 bases at V and 3 bases at J, with 12 bases between the two ends. The CDR3 region is CASSFQGHNYEQYF. CDR3 sequence (DNA): TGTGCCAGCAGTTTCCAGGGCCACAACTACGAGCAGTACTTC.